One sample yielded the 14 T cell receptor beta chains listed below, sequenced in a study of CD8 T cells in ankylosing spondylitis (dated by TCRdb to about 2017). The library relied on 5' RACE. The data were produced on an Illumina HiSeq 2500. TCRdb redid the processing of the public reads, applying fastp at Q25 and MiXCR, and retained in-frame beta chains. Every entry covers one CDR3 protein and lists the most common genes and DNA from its rows. This sample holds about 240,000 distinct CDR3 sequences; roughly 8.6% were observed only once. The ten largest clones add up to 6.8% of the sample. The sequenced material came from blood, either unsorted or a sorted T cell fraction (not recorded which). The origin of the receptors is a male donor with ankylosing spondylitis or in good health (not recorded which).

This clonotype has a handful of counts. The J gene is TRBJ1-1, the V gene TRBV20-1, with no clear D. In germline, CDR1 is DFQATT, CDR2 SNEGSKA (reference sequence). The CDR3 is 9 amino acids. The germline V and J ends were trimmed by 5 bases and 8 bases, with 6 bases remaining between them. The CDR3 DNA is TGCAGTGCTTCTGAGGAAGCTTTCTTT. Translating gives CSASEEAFF.

This clonotype was recorded many times. V and J are TRBV20-1 and TRBJ2-7, with D unclear. Germline-derived CDR1 and CDR2 are DFQATT and SNEGSKA (reference sequence). CDR3 length: 10 residues. V was trimmed by 5 bases and J by 6 bases, leaving 8 bases between them. The CDR3 DNA sequence: TGCAGTGCTTTAGGGTTCGAGCAGTACTTC. This sequence encodes CSALGFEQYF.

A few counts support this clonotype. The V and J genes are TRBV4-1 and TRBJ2-3; tentatively, D is TRBD1 (6 bases). This CDR3 is built from 16 residues. Germline-derived CDR1 and CDR2 are MGHRA and YSYEKL. Deletions cut 0 bases from V and 1 base from J, with 11 bases between. The DNA for the CDR3 is TGCGCCAGCAGCCAAGAACAGGGTCAGGGCACAGATACGCAGTATTTT. It codes for CASSQEQGQGTDTQYF.

This clonotype has more than one count but fewer than ten. The chain carries TRBV7-2 and TRBJ2-7; weak D call: TRBD2 (6 bases). The CDR3 loop spans 17 amino acids. CDR1 is SGHTA and CDR2 is FQGNSA in the germline V gene. The germline V and J ends were trimmed by 4 bases and 3 bases, with 22 bases remaining between them. The CDR3 bases are TGTGCCAGCAGCTCCCTGGGAGGTAGCGGTTCCTTCTACGAGCAGTACTTC. It yields the protein CASSSLGGSGSFYEQYF.

Ten or more counts support this clonotype. The V call is TRBV29-1, the J call TRBJ2-4; TRBD1 matches at 9 bases. The CDR3 contains 13 residues. Looked up from germline, CDR1 is SQVTM and CDR2 is ANQGSEA. Trimming removed 7 bases from V and 7 bases from J; junction bases left unmatched: 8. The CDR3 region is CSALTGGRNIQYF. CDR3 DNA sequence: TGCAGCGCTCTGACAGGGGGTCGGAACATTCAGTACTTC.

In its sample, this clonotype was seen many times. The V and J genes are TRBV5-1 and TRBJ1-4; 7 nucleotides line up with TRBD1. This CDR3 is built from 16 residues. Germline loops: CDR1 SGHRS, CDR2 YFSETQ. V dropped 2 bases and J dropped 0; count of bases not matched to a gene: 4. CDR3 bases: TGCGCCAGCAGCTTCGGACAGGCTGCAACTAATGAAAAACTGTTTTTT. Encoded protein: CASSFGQAATNEKLFF.

This clonotype was counted many times. The chain combines TRBV20-1 with TRBJ1-1; D call uncertain. The CDR3 totals 14 residues. Trimming took 0 bases from V and 0 from J, leaving 8 bases between them. Germline V gene lookup returns CDR1 DFQATT and CDR2 SNEGSKA (reference sequence). The CDR3 DNA follows: TGCAGTGCTAGAGATCTAGCGCTGAACACTGAAGCTTTCTTT. It codes for CSARDLALNTEAFF.

This clonotype has a single count. The rearrangement joins TRBV12-3 or TRBV12-4 to TRBJ1-1; D is possibly TRBD1 (6 bases). V was pared by 7 bases and J by 1 base, with 13 bases between. CDR3 length equals 14 residues. Here the CDR3 reads CASNPGDKNTEAFF. In nucleotides, the CDR3 is TGTGCCAGCAACCCAGGGGACAAGAACACTGAAGCTTTCTTT.

This clonotype showed up many times. The CDR3 here is CASSESNRINQPQHF. The CDR3 DNA is TGTGCCAGCAGTGAATCAAATAGGATTAATCAGCCCCAGCATTTT. This chain uses TRBV25-1 with TRBJ1-5; D call uncertain. The CDR3 spans 15 residues. Deletions cut 1 base from V and 4 bases from J, with 11 bases between. CDR1 and CDR2 (germline): MGHDK, SYGVNS.

This clonotype was recorded at least ten times. V is TRBV7-9 and J is TRBJ1-2, with D possibly TRBD1 on 6 matching bases. Germline CDR1 is SEHNR and CDR2 is FQNEAQ (reference sequence). The V end was cut by 4 bases, the J end by 8 bases, with 20 bases between. This CDR3 contains 15 residues. CDR3 protein: CASSYAGTRVGGYTF. The CDR3 region has the DNA TGTGCCAGCAGCTACGCCGGGACACGGGTTGGGGGCTACACCTTC.

The rearrangement links TRBV12-3 or TRBV12-4 to TRBJ1-5; D is uncertain. This CDR3 contains 16 residues. V was cut by 6 bases and J by 5 bases, with 20 bases left in between. The CDR3 is CASSPAVGLMDQPQHF. In nucleotides, the CDR3 is TGTGCCAGCAGCCCGGCTGTCGGTTTAATGGATCAGCCCCAGCATTTT.

Ten or more counts support this clonotype. The chain employs TRBV12-3 or TRBV12-4 and TRBJ2-3; TRBD2 agrees at 9 bases. J lost 7 bases, V lost 5 bases, and 7 bases had no gene match. This CDR3 has 14 amino acids. CDR3 region: CASSRGGAGNTQYF. The CDR3, as DNA: TGTGCCAGCAGTCGCGGGGGGGCCGGGAATACGCAGTATTTT.

This chain connects TRBV12-3 or TRBV12-4 to TRBJ2-7; TRBD2 matches 8 bases. V dropped 6 bases and J dropped 2; count of bases not matched to a gene: 15. The CDR3 has 17 residues. Here the CDR3 DNA reads TGTGCCAGCAGCCCTGGAGCCGCTAGCGGGCGAGCCTACGAGCAGTACTTC. This encodes CASSPGAASGRAYEQYF.

This clonotype has at least ten counts. V usage is TRBV20-1 and J usage is TRBJ2-7; the D gene is possibly TRBD1 (5 bases). This CDR3 has 13 residues. V was shortened by 3 bases and J by 0 bases, with 9 bases between the two germline ends. The germline gives CDR1 DFQATT, CDR2 SNEGSKA (reference sequence). CDR3 protein: CSARSGNSYEQYF. CDR3 DNA: TGCAGTGCTAGGTCAGGGAACTCCTACGAGCAGTACTTC.